This entry lists 7 T cell receptor beta chains sequenced from one sample in a study of blood T cell repertoires in COVID-19. Here immunoSEQ multiplex PCR was the method, and the copy in TCRdb shows in-frame clones only, minus some. Here the sample spans 110,000 to 150,000 clones, about 76% being singletons. The sample comprised peripheral blood. The origin of the receptors is a woman in her 70s with COVID-19, enrolled during active disease.

The sample holds a few counts of this clone. CDR3 amino acids: CASLSSGGDYGYTF. DNA for the CDR3: TGTGCCAGCCTGTCGTCAGGGGGCGACTATGGCTACACCTTC. V is TRBV28 and J is TRBJ1-2, with TRBD1 identical over 8 bases. The junction had 8 bases not matched to a gene; V was cut back by 8 bases and J by 3 bases. The CDR3 is 14 residues long. Germline CDR1 MDHEN, CDR2 SYDVKM.

This chain connects TRBV27 to TRBJ1-2, with D tentatively TRBD1 (6 bases). V was cut by 8 bases and J by 7 bases, with 20 bases left in between. The CDR3 runs to 14 residues. Germline CDR1 is MNHEY and CDR2 is SMNVEV (reference sequence). The CDR3 reads CASSRGGESGGYTF. The CDR3 bases are TGTGCCAGCTCAAGGGGGGGGGAGTCTGGTGGCTACACCTTC.

The chain uses TRBV3-1 (or the pseudogene TRBV3-2) and TRBJ2-3; 9 bases fit TRBD2. Germline V lookup: CDR1 LGHDT, CDR2 YNNKEL (reference sequence). This CDR3 has 17 residues. The junction had 12 bases not matched to a gene; V was cut back by 4 bases and J by 4 bases. CDR3 loop: CASSRSRAGGHPDTQYF. The CDR3 DNA reads TGTGCCAGCAGCCGTTCTCGGGCGGGGGGGCATCCAGATACGCAGTATTTT.

The V gene is TRBV7-2, the J gene TRBJ2-1; 8 bases fit TRBD1. Germline CDR1 SGHTA, CDR2 FQGNSA. This CDR3 comprises 17 residues. Trimming removed 5 bases from V and 9 bases from J; junction bases left unmatched: 18. CDR3 nucleotides: TGTGCCAGCAGCCCCCCGGCCGGGACAGGCTCGACAAGTGAGCAGTTCTTC. It is translated as CASSPPAGTGSTSEQFF.

The chain is built from TRBV19 and TRBJ2-1; D ambiguous. Germline lookup yields CDR1 LNHDA and CDR2 SQIVND (reference sequence). V was clipped by 4 bases and J by 3 bases, with 7 bases between them. This CDR3 contains 13 residues. The CDR3 region is CASSSGRYNEQFF. CDR3 coding DNA: TGTGCCAGTAGTAGCGGTCGCTACAATGAGCAGTTCTTC.

The J gene is TRBJ2-3, the V gene TRBV28, with D maybe TRBD1 (5 bases). The CDR3 loop spans 18 amino acids. V dropped 1 base and J dropped 2 bases, with 19 bases sitting between them. Germline-derived CDR1 and CDR2 are MDHEN and SYDVKM. This CDR3 reads CASSLYVPGILSTDTQYF. CDR3 in DNA: TGTGCCAGCAGTTTATACGTCCCAGGGATCCTGTCCACAGATACGCAGTATTTT.

V usage is TRBV2 and J usage is TRBJ1-1; 9 nucleotides line up with TRBD1. The CDR3 is made up of 15 amino acids. V shed 3 bases and J 5 bases; nucleotides not matched to a gene: 7. Germline CDR1 is SNHLY and CDR2 is FYNNEI. The CDR3: CASSDRTGVRTEAFF. The CDR3, as DNA: TGTGCCAGCAGTGACCGGACAGGGGTGAGGACTGAAGCTTTCTTT. Filled out from reference TRBV2 and TRBJ1-1, the complete variable domain reads EPEVTQTPSHQVTQMGQEVILRCVPISNHLYFYWYRQILGQKVEFLVSFYNNEISEKSEIFDDQFSVERPDGSNFTLKIRSTKLEDSAMYFCASSDRTGVRTEAFFGQGTRLTVV.